The 13 T cell receptor beta chains below were found in one sample sequenced in a study of T cells in Graves' hyperthyroidism and ophthalmopathy (dated by TCRdb to between 2018 and 2020). The library came from multiplex PCR. Instrument used: Illumina HiSeq 2000. Amplification of TCR beta CDR3 regions was carried out from RNA transcripts. The first round of RT-PCR for the TCR CDR3 was performed with the HTBI primer set and the Qiagen OneStep RT-PCR kit. TCRdb ran its own pipeline on the public reads, namely fastp trimming at Q25 and MiXCR clone calling, and kept in-frame beta chains. Each record represents a unique CDR3 protein, reported with the most common genes and DNA among its rows. A total of about 350,000 distinct CDR3 sequences appear in this sample, 12% to 15% of them only once. The ten largest clones take up 34% of the sample. Input material: blood. These receptors came from a woman aged 40 to 50 with Graves' ophthalmopathy.

This chain joins TRBV5-5 and TRBJ1-4; D uncertain. The CDR3 is 15 amino acids. Per the germline V gene, CDR1 is SGHKS and CDR2 is YYEKEE (reference sequence). The ends were cut back, 4 bases at V and 8 bases at J, with 18 bases in the middle. The CDR3 DNA reads as TGTGCCAGCAGCCCGCCTGCGGCGGCGGTCGAAAAACTGTTTTTT. Translated: CASSPPAAAVEKLFF.

This clonotype has ten or more counts. V and J are TRBV28 and TRBJ2-1; D uncertain. The V end was cut by 3 bases, the J end by 0 bases, with 12 bases between. The CDR3 runs to 16 residues. Germline values: CDR1 MDHEN, CDR2 SYDVKM. This CDR3 is CASSFSTFSSYNEQFF. The CDR3 region has the DNA TGTGCCAGCAGTTTCTCTACCTTTAGCTCCTACAATGAGCAGTTCTTC.

J is TRBJ2-5 and V is TRBV7-9; D remains unclear. Germline lookup yields CDR1 SEHNR and CDR2 FQNEAQ (reference sequence). This CDR3 is built from 15 residues. With 5 bases removed from V and 3 bases from J, the gap between germline ends came to 16 bases. CDR3 in amino acids: CASSPREWHEETQYF. Written as DNA, the CDR3 is TGTGCCAGCAGCCCCCGCGAGTGGCACGAAGAGACCCAGTACTTC.

On this clonotype: A read error is possible here, since a much larger clone lies one base away. The chain couples TRBV15 to TRBJ1-1; a weak D match, TRBD1 (5 bases). From germline, CDR1 is LNHNV and CDR2 YYDKDF (reference sequence). This CDR3 region has 13 residues. CDR3 residues: CATSRQGDTEASF. The CDR3 DNA reads as TGTGCCACCAGCAGGCAGGGTGATACTGAAGCTTCCTTT.

This clonotype was detected only a few times. The chain employs TRBV4-1 and TRBJ2-5; D might be TRBD1 or TRBD2, each matching 6 bases. There are 15 residues in the CDR3. CDR1 is MGHRA and CDR2 is YSYEKL in the germline V gene. V lost 9 bases and J lost 5, with 22 bases in between. The CDR3 bases are TGCGCCAGTAGCTCGGAGGGGGGCTCGGGGGAGACCCAGTACTTC. The encoded protein is CASSSEGGSGETQYF.

This clonotype has a count of ten or more. This rearrangement joins TRBV2 to TRBJ1-1; 9 bases agree with TRBD1. Per germline, CDR1 SNHLY and CDR2 FYNNEI. The CDR3 contains 15 residues. J lost 10 bases, V lost 6 bases, and 15 bases had no gene match. The chain's CDR3 is CASSPRFTGGSAAFF. CDR3 DNA sequence: TGTGCCAGCAGCCCGAGGTTTACAGGGGGCAGTGCAGCTTTCTTT.

This clonotype was seen more than once but under ten times. The rearrangement links TRBV5-1 to TRBJ2-7; D gene ambiguous. The V and J ends lost 2 bases and 2 bases respectively, with 8 bases between them. Germline-derived CDR1 and CDR2 are SGHRS and YFSETQ. The CDR3 is 13 residues long. The DNA for the CDR3 is TGCGCCAGCAGCTTAAAGCCCCCCTACGAGCAGTACTTC. Encoded protein: CASSLKPPYEQYF.

This clonotype has a count of ten or more. This chain uses TRBV10-3 with TRBJ1-2; 10 nucleotides align to TRBD1. V was pared by 7 bases and J by 2 bases, with 4 bases of the junction left unmatched. This CDR3 comprises 14 residues. The germline V gene has CDR1 ENHRY and CDR2 SYGVKD. CDR3 sequence: CAITRDRGNYGYTF. The CDR3 bases are TGTGCCATCACCCGGGACAGGGGAAACTATGGCTACACCTTC.

Comment on this clonotype: Since a much larger clone is just one base distant, this may be a read error. This chain connects TRBV6-5 to TRBJ2-2, with 7 positions matching TRBD2. The V gene end was trimmed by 5 bases and the J gene end by 10 bases; junction bases not matched to a gene: 13. This CDR3 comprises 15 residues. Per the germline V gene, CDR1 is MNHEY and CDR2 is SVGAGI. CDR3 region: CASSKSRAGVAELFF. The CDR3 DNA reads as TGTGCCAGCAGTAAATCGCGGGCGGGGGTCGCGGAGCTGTTTTTT.

The sample holds many counts of this clonotype. This rearrangement joins TRBV11-1 to TRBJ1-1; D not certain. There are 13 residues in the CDR3. Germline loops: CDR1 SGHAT, CDR2 FQDESV (reference sequence). Trimming removed 6 bases at V and 1 base at J, with 9 bases between. CDR3 residues: CASRLRGNTEAFF. CDR3 in DNA: TGTGCCAGCAGGCTGCGGGGGAACACTGAAGCTTTCTTT.

This clonotype has a count of ten or more. The chain joins TRBV28 to TRBJ1-2; 9 nucleotides line up with TRBD1. The germline gives CDR1 MDHEN, CDR2 SYDVKM. With 8 bases clipped from V and 8 bases from J, the junction kept 12 bases outside the gene matches. This CDR3 contains 14 residues. The CDR3 reads CASQREQGARGYTF. The CDR3 DNA reads TGTGCCAGCCAGCGAGAACAGGGGGCGAGAGGCTACACCTTC.

In this sample, this clonotype turned up many times. This chain uses TRBV2 with TRBJ1-1; 8 nucleotides align to TRBD1. CDR1 is SNHLY, CDR2 FYNNEI, per germline. CDR3 length: 13 residues. Germline trimming cut 11 bases from V and 1 base from J; bases unmatched to any gene: 6. This chain's CDR3 is CAGKDRANTEAFF. For the CDR3, the DNA is TGTGCCGGTAAGGACAGGGCGAACACTGAAGCTTTCTTT.

The sample holds many counts of this clonotype. The rearrangement joins TRBV3-1 to TRBJ1-3; the D is unclear. Trimming pared 4 bases from V and 5 bases from J, leaving 15 bases between. CDR3 length equals 15 residues. Germline CDR1 LGHDT, CDR2 YNNKEL (reference sequence). CDR3 protein: CASSPRMESRNTIYF. In nucleotides, the CDR3 is TGTGCCAGCAGCCCTAGAATGGAAAGCCGAAACACCATATATTTT.